This T cell receptor beta chain came from a study of blood T cell repertoires in COVID-19. Study context: Sites in the United States, Italy and Spain provided acute and convalescent COVID-19 samples.

This clone has just one count. The CDR3 totals 14 residues. Trimming took 6 bases from V and 7 from J, leaving 19 bases between them. CDR1 is SGHTA, CDR2 FQGNSA, per germline. As processed by the authors: Estimates of nucleated cell counts were drawn from the amplification of reference gene primers. Profiling relied on immunoSEQ multiplex PCR, and the TCRdb table lists in-frame clones only, not all of them. That table gives V, J and clone size, and the DNA gave D and trimming. Of about 220,000 clones in the sample, 65% to 90% were seen once. Sequenced: peripheral blood. The sequence was obtained from a woman in her 70s with acute or convalescent COVID-19. This chain links TRBV7-2 with TRBJ2-7; tentative D call: TRBD1 (6 bases). The CDR3 coding sequence is TGTGCCAGCAGTATGGACAGCACCCTGAGTGAGCAGTACTTC. Translated, it gives CASSMDSTLSEQYF.